The rows below give T cell receptor beta chains drawn from one sample of a study of T cell changes during pregnancy in multiple sclerosis. Data came from immunoSEQ multiplex PCR; TCRdb stores just in-frame clones and leaves some out. The sample includes around 110,000 clones, about nine tenths of them seen just once. The sample in question was peripheral blood, obtained in the third trimester of pregnancy. The source of these receptors is a female donor in good health, enrolled as a control in a pregnancy study. Each CDR3 is given with its conserved first and last residue. Each record gives: V gene, D gene, clone size, J gene, CDR3 protein, CDR3 DNA. The D gene is left open where the match is weak. Clone sizes are given selectively: once, few, many, or a class where the clone is expanded.

v_call: TRBV27
d_call: NA
clone_size: NA
j_call: TRBJ1-2
cdr3_aa: CASRSGSYGYTF
cdr3_nt: TGTGCCAGCAGGTCGGGGAGTTATGGCTACACCTTC

v_call: TRBV25-1
d_call: NA
clone_size: NA
j_call: TRBJ2-7
cdr3_aa: CASSVYREQYF
cdr3_nt: TGTGCCAGCAGTGTGTATCGCGAGCAGTACTTC

v_call: TRBV6-5
d_call: NA
clone_size: once
j_call: TRBJ1-2
cdr3_aa: CASSRLGAYGYTF
cdr3_nt: TGTGCCAGCAGTCGTCTAGGGGCCTATGGCTACACCTTC

v_call: TRBV9
d_call: TRBD1
clone_size: NA
j_call: TRBJ1-6
cdr3_aa: CASSVVGQGNSPLHF
cdr3_nt: TGTGCCAGCAGCGTAGTGGGACAGGGTAATTCACCCCTCCACTTT

v_call: TRBV7-7
d_call: TRBD1
clone_size: NA
j_call: TRBJ2-3
cdr3_aa: CASSTGTGRTDTQYF
cdr3_nt: TGTGCCAGCAGCACCGGGACAGGTCGCACAGATACGCAGTATTTT

v_call: TRBV4-1
d_call: TRBD2
clone_size: NA
j_call: TRBJ2-7
cdr3_aa: CASSPQTSGGPHEQYF
cdr3_nt: TGCGCCAGCAGCCCTCAGACTAGCGGGGGACCTCACGAGCAGTACTTC

v_call: TRBV15
d_call: TRBD1
clone_size: NA
j_call: TRBJ1-2
cdr3_aa: CATSLGADRAYGYTF
cdr3_nt: TGTGCCACCAGCCTTGGGGCGGACAGGGCGTATGGCTACACCTTC

v_call: TRBV19
d_call: NA
clone_size: NA
j_call: TRBJ2-1
cdr3_aa: CASRGQSNNEQFF
cdr3_nt: TGTGCCAGTAGAGGACAGTCAAACAATGAGCAGTTCTTC

v_call: TRBV4-1
d_call: TRBD2
clone_size: NA
j_call: TRBJ2-3
cdr3_aa: CASSDTENGREDLDTQYF
cdr3_nt: TGCGCCAGCAGCGATACTGAGAACGGGCGGGAGGATTTGGATACGCAGTATTTT

v_call: TRBV6-5
d_call: TRBD1
clone_size: NA
j_call: TRBJ1-5
cdr3_aa: CASSYLKGQGGQPQHF
cdr3_nt: TGTGCCAGCAGCTACTTGAAAGGACAGGGGGGTCAGCCCCAGCATTTT

v_call: TRBV7-3
d_call: NA
clone_size: NA
j_call: TRBJ1-1
cdr3_aa: CASSLGHMNTEAFF
cdr3_nt: TGTGCCAGCAGCTTGGGACATATGAACACTGAAGCTTTCTTT

v_call: TRBV9
d_call: NA
clone_size: NA
j_call: TRBJ2-5
cdr3_aa: CASSRDYQETQYF
cdr3_nt: TGTGCCAGCAGCCGGGACTACCAAGAGACCCAGTACTTC

v_call: TRBV9
d_call: TRBD1
clone_size: few
j_call: TRBJ1-6
cdr3_aa: CASSPGTGVESPLHF
cdr3_nt: TGTGCCAGCAGCCCCGGGACAGGGGTGGAATCACCCCTCCACTTT

v_call: TRBV6-5
d_call: NA
clone_size: NA
j_call: TRBJ1-6
cdr3_aa: CASRPGGVNNSPLHF
cdr3_nt: TGTGCCAGCAGACCGGGGGGGGTTAATAATTCACCCCTCCACTTT

v_call: TRBV10-3
d_call: TRBD1
clone_size: NA
j_call: TRBJ2-7
cdr3_aa: CAISRDRFMDEQYF
cdr3_nt: TGTGCCATCAGCCGGGACAGGTTCATGGACGAGCAGTACTTC

v_call: TRBV2
d_call: TRBD1
clone_size: NA
j_call: TRBJ2-7
cdr3_aa: CASSGGTGKGEQYF
cdr3_nt: TGTGCCAGCAGTGGAGGGACAGGGAAAGGCGAGCAGTACTTC

v_call: TRBV4-3
d_call: NA
clone_size: NA
j_call: TRBJ1-2
cdr3_aa: CASSQGHGGSEAGYTF
cdr3_nt: TGCGCCAGCAGCCAAGGTCATGGAGGGAGTGAGGCTGGCTACACCTTC

v_call: TRBV6-4
d_call: NA
clone_size: NA
j_call: TRBJ1-5
cdr3_aa: CASSVGREQPQHF
cdr3_nt: TGTGCCAGCAGTGTTGGAAGGGAGCAGCCCCAGCATTTT

v_call: TRBV6-5
d_call: TRBD1
clone_size: NA
j_call: TRBJ1-6
cdr3_aa: CASRPGTGNSPLHF
cdr3_nt: TGTGCCAGCAGACCAGGGACAGGGAATTCACCCCTCCACTTT

v_call: TRBV29-1
d_call: TRBD1
clone_size: NA
j_call: TRBJ2-7
cdr3_aa: CSVKPGQGAREQYF
cdr3_nt: TGCAGCGTTAAGCCGGGACAGGGGGCCCGCGAGCAGTACTTC

v_call: TRBV5-1
d_call: TRBD1
clone_size: NA
j_call: TRBJ1-4
cdr3_aa: CASSSEGQGAGDEKLFF
cdr3_nt: TGCGCCAGCAGCTCGGAGGGACAGGGGGCCGGGGATGAAAAACTGTTTTTT

v_call: TRBV4-3
d_call: NA
clone_size: NA
j_call: TRBJ1-2
cdr3_aa: CASSQDVRVRDYGYTF
cdr3_nt: TGCGCCAGCAGCCAAGATGTGAGGGTTCGGGACTATGGCTACACCTTC

v_call: TRBV18
d_call: NA
clone_size: NA
j_call: TRBJ1-5
cdr3_aa: CASSPPNSGYSNQPQHF
cdr3_nt: TGTGCCAGCTCACCCCCTAATTCGGGGTATAGCAATCAGCCCCAGCATTTT

v_call: TRBV5-4
d_call: NA
clone_size: few
j_call: TRBJ1-5
cdr3_aa: CASSFRGDNQPQHF
cdr3_nt: TGTGCCAGCAGCTTCCGGGGGGACAATCAGCCCCAGCATTTT

v_call: TRBV18
d_call: TRBD1
clone_size: NA
j_call: TRBJ1-3
cdr3_aa: CASSPATGNGNTIYF
cdr3_nt: TGTGCCAGCTCACCAGCGACAGGGAATGGAAACACCATATATTTT

v_call: TRBV7-2
d_call: NA
clone_size: once
j_call: TRBJ2-7
cdr3_aa: CASSLEGARSSYEQYF
cdr3_nt: TGTGCCAGCAGCTTAGAAGGAGCCCGGAGCTCCTACGAGCAGTACTTC

v_call: TRBV7-9
d_call: NA
clone_size: NA
j_call: TRBJ2-1
cdr3_aa: CASSSQVSEQFF
cdr3_nt: TGTGCCAGCAGCTCCCAGGTCTCGGAGCAGTTCTTC

v_call: TRBV10-1
d_call: TRBD2
clone_size: once
j_call: TRBJ2-2
cdr3_aa: CASRLPGGGTGELFF
cdr3_nt: TGCGCCAGCAGGCTTCCTGGGGGGGGAACCGGGGAGCTGTTTTTT